These 7 T cell receptor beta chains came from one sample sequenced in a study of shared clonotypes between healthy human individuals. Sequencing used immunoSEQ multiplex PCR; TCRdb keeps in-frame clones, though not all of them. The sample has 1,400,000 or so clones; approximately 98.5% are singletons. The sequenced material came from naive CD4+ T cells sorted from blood. Subset defined: CD45RA+ positively selected. These receptors were collected from a man aged 25 to 45 in good health.

The chain couples TRBV5-1 to TRBJ2-1; 7 nucleotides line up with TRBD2. With 2 bases clipped from V and 0 bases from J, the junction kept 5 bases outside the gene matches. Germline V gives CDR1 SGHRS, CDR2 YFSETQ. The CDR3 covers 16 residues. The CDR3 DNA sequence: TGCGCCAGCAGCTTCATAGCGGGTAGCTCCTACAATGAGCAGTTCTTC. It yields the protein CASSFIAGSSYNEQFF.

The V call is TRBV5-6, the J call TRBJ2-7; the D gene is possibly TRBD1 (6 bases). The V gene's germline CDR1 is SGHDT and CDR2 YYEEEE. The germline V and J ends were trimmed by 1 base and 3 bases, with 14 bases remaining between them. CDR3 length: 15 residues. CDR3 DNA: TGTGCCAGCAGCTTGCCGGGCAGGGGAAACTACGAGCAGTACTTC. It codes for CASSLPGRGNYEQYF.

The chain links TRBV4-1 to TRBJ2-7; the match to TRBD2 covers 7 bases. Germline V gene lookup returns CDR1 MGHRA and CDR2 YSYEKL. The CDR3 has 17 residues. The V and J ends lost 0 bases and 5 bases, in that order; junction bases with no gene match: 13. CDR3 region: CASSQDKAGGSENEQYF. CDR3 nucleotide sequence: TGCGCCAGCAGCCAAGATAAAGCCGGCGGGAGCGAGAACGAGCAGTACTTC.

The rearrangement joins TRBV6-6 to TRBJ2-5; 9 nucleotides line up with TRBD2. After removal of 7 bases from V and 4 bases from J, the junction contained 7 bases not matched to a gene. Germline values: CDR1 MNHNY, CDR2 SVGAGI (reference sequence). The CDR3 loop spans 14 amino acids. The CDR3 nucleotides are TGTGCCAGCAACTTAGCGGGAGCGGGAGAGACCCAGTACTTC. Protein product: CASNLAGAGETQYF.

This clone was seen once. The CDR3 here is CASSFPGGGFGNEQFF. For the CDR3, the DNA is TGTGCCAGCTCATTTCCAGGGGGCGGCTTCGGCAATGAGCAGTTCTTC. V gene TRBV18 combines with J gene TRBJ2-1; 8 bases are a match to TRBD1. The CDR3 spans 16 residues. CDR1 and CDR2 (germline): KGHSH, LQKENI. Germline trimming cut 5 bases from V and 6 bases from J; bases unmatched to any gene: 12.

The chain has TRBV7-2 and TRBJ2-1; D unclear. In germline, CDR1 is SGHTA, CDR2 FQGNSA. V lost 5 bases to trimming and J lost 6 bases, with 11 bases between them. The CDR3 has 13 residues. The CDR3 sequence is CASSPRVINEQFF. The CDR3 DNA reads TGTGCCAGCAGCCCCCGGGTGATCAATGAGCAGTTCTTC.

The chain recombines TRBV28 with TRBJ2-6, with TRBD1 as a possible D gene (5 bases). Looked up from germline, CDR1 is MDHEN and CDR2 is SYDVKM. The CDR3 runs 15 residues. Trimming left V 7 bases short and J 4 bases short, with 14 bases between. The CDR3, as DNA: TGTGCCAGCATTCAAGGGGCTCTCGGGGCCAACGTCCTGACTTTC. Its translation: CASIQGALGANVLTF.